The 2 T cell receptor beta chains given below trace back to one sample, sequenced in a study of shared clonotypes between healthy human individuals. Clones were read by immunoSEQ multiplex PCR, and TCRdb kept only the in-frame ones, dropping some. The sample gives about 2.3 million clones, approximately 93% of which show up once; roughly 0.36% is in the top ten. The sample consisted of naive CD4+ T cells from PBMCs. Documented subset: CD45RA+ positively selected. Receptors originate from a man aged 18-30 years in good health. Some clones in this sample may be carry-over from other donors' samples.

The J gene is TRBJ1-1, the V gene TRBV19, with TRBD1 as a possible D gene (5 bases). Germline V gene sequence: CDR1 LNHDA, CDR2 SQIVND (reference sequence). Trimming took off 5 bases at V and 6 bases at J, with 16 bases between the two ends. The CDR3 length is 14 residues. The CDR3 DNA reads TGTGCCAGTAGTCTTTGGGGCAGTTACGCTGAAGCTTTCTTT. Translation: CASSLWGSYAEAFF.

The rearrangement uses TRBV9 and TRBJ2-6, with D uncertain. The CDR3 runs to 15 residues. V lost 0 bases and J lost 5, with 9 bases in between. Germline V lookup: CDR1 SGDLS, CDR2 YYNGEE. CDR3 coding DNA: TGTGCCAGCAGCGTAGCCAAGGCCCGGGCCAACGTCCTGACTTTC. Translation: CASSVAKARANVLTF.